The 31 T cell receptor beta chains below come from one sample, sequenced in a study of T cells after posttransplantation cyclophosphamide. Only in-frame clones appear in the TCRdb table, and some are missing; sequencing was by immunoSEQ multiplex PCR. The profile shows about 10,000 clones, approximately 80% of them singletons. Cyclophosphamide on days +3 and +4 followed busulfan-fludarabine conditioning and a marrow graft. Here the sequenced sample was PBMCs, taken around 2,000 days after a stem cell transplant with posttransplant cyclophosphamide. The source is a female patient in her thirties or forties who received an allogeneic stem cell transplant from a related donor, was CMV-positive, and had no GVHD. Some T cells could come from the graft donor.

This sequence joins TRBV5-4 and TRBJ2-3, with 7 bases that match TRBD1. The CDR3 is 15 residues long. Germline CDR1 reads SGHNT; CDR2 reads YYREEE (reference sequence). Trimming cost V 0 bases and J 5 bases; bases outside gene matches: 6. CDR3 in amino acids: CASSLEGQWKDTQYF. Here the CDR3 DNA reads TGTGCCAGCAGCTTGGAGGGACAGTGGAAAGATACGCAGTATTTT.

This clone was found once. The chain combines TRBV29-1 with TRBJ1-2; the match to TRBD1 covers 10 bases. CDR1 SQVTM and CDR2 ANQGSEA come from the germline V gene. The CDR3 is 13 amino acids. The trim removed 5 bases at V and 4 bases at J, leaving 4 bases unmatched. CDR3 DNA: TGCAGCGTTTTTGGACAGGGGGTCTATGGCTACACCTTC. It yields the protein CSVFGQGVYGYTF.

V usage is TRBV5-6 and J usage is TRBJ1-2, with 8 bases identical to TRBD1. Trimming at V came to 0 bases and at J to 2 bases, leaving 0 bases not matched to a gene. Germline V gene data show CDR1 as SGHDT and CDR2 as YYEEEE. The CDR3 length is 14 residues. CDR3 region: CASSLGQGNYGYTF. As DNA, the CDR3 is TGTGCCAGCAGCTTGGGACAGGGGAACTATGGCTACACCTTC.

V and J are TRBV11-1 and TRBJ2-2; the match to TRBD1 covers 10 bases. There are 17 residues in the CDR3. Per germline, CDR1 SGHAT and CDR2 FQDESV (reference sequence). Trimming took 2 bases from V and 7 from J; bases not matched to a gene: 10. The CDR3 is CASSLRGTGVAYGELFF. CDR3 in DNA: TGTGCCAGCAGCTTAAGAGGGACAGGGGTTGCCTACGGGGAGCTGTTTTTT.

The chain uses TRBV5-4 and TRBJ1-5, with a weak D call TRBD1 (6 bases). The germline V gene encodes CDR1 SGHNT and CDR2 YYREEE (reference sequence). Trimming cost V 0 bases and J 7 bases, with 14 bases left between them. This CDR3 is built from 15 residues. The CDR3 protein is CASSLGGSRGQPQHF. CDR3 nucleotides: TGTGCCAGCAGCTTGGGTGGGTCGAGGGGGCAGCCCCAGCATTTT.

There are a few counts of this clone. The rearrangement joins TRBV25-1 to TRBJ1-3; 9 nucleotides align to TRBD1. The V gene end was trimmed by 8 bases and the J gene end by 2 bases; junction bases not matched to a gene: 7. The CDR3 has 15 amino acids. Per the germline V gene, CDR1 is MGHDK and CDR2 is SYGVNS. The CDR3 DNA is TGTGCCAGCGCTCAACAGGGGGCGACTGGAAACACCATATATTTT. Amino acid sequence: CASAQQGATGNTIYF. The complete variable domain, with remaining parts taken from reference TRBV25-1 and TRBJ1-3, reads EADIYQTPRYLVIGTGKKITLECSQTMGHDKMYWYQQDPGMELHLIHYSYGVNSTEKGDLSSESTVSRIRTEHFPLTLESARPSHTSQYLCASAQQGATGNTIYFGEGSWLTVV.

The rearrangement joins TRBV5-1 to TRBJ1-1, with 11 bases aligning to TRBD1. The germline V gene encodes CDR1 SGHRS and CDR2 YFSETQ. CDR3 length: 14 residues. Germline trimming cut 4 bases from V and 5 bases from J; bases unmatched to any gene: 4. The CDR3 DNA reads as TGCGCCAGCAGCAGGGGACAGGGGGGGACTGAAGCTTTCTTT. Residues: CASSRGQGGTEAFF.

The rearrangement uses TRBV27 and TRBJ1-1, with D hard to call. Trimming cost V 5 bases and J 3 bases, with 10 bases left between them. Germline CDR1 reads MNHEY; CDR2 reads SMNVEV (reference sequence). The CDR3 covers 13 residues. CDR3 amino acids: CASSINRDTEAFF. As DNA, the CDR3 is TGTGCCAGCAGTATAAACCGGGACACTGAAGCTTTCTTT.

This clone was recorded once. The chain links TRBV23-1 to TRBJ1-5; no firm D call. TRBV23-1 is reported as an ORF; its role is uncertain. The CDR3 is 17 amino acids. V dropped 7 bases and J dropped 1 base, with 20 bases sitting between them. CDR3 bases: TGCGCCAGCAAGCTCGTGGAAGAGACACCCAGCAATCAGCCCCAGCATTTT. It encodes CASKLVEETPSNQPQHF.

The gene calls are TRBV5-1 and TRBJ2-3, with D perhaps matching TRBD2 (6 bases). V was clipped by 4 bases and J by 3 bases, with 18 bases between them. The CDR3 consists of 16 residues. CDR1 and CDR2 (germline): SGHRS, YFSETQ. This CDR3 reads CASSAEGPLGTDTQYF. The DNA of the CDR3 is TGCGCCAGCAGCGCGGAGGGCCCGTTGGGGACAGATACGCAGTATTTT.

This clone was counted once. This sequence joins TRBV9 and TRBJ1-6; D not resolved. Germline V gives CDR1 SGDLS, CDR2 YYNGEE. The V end was cut by 5 bases, the J end by 10 bases, with 19 bases between. This CDR3 spans 15 amino acids. The CDR3 sequence: CASSAMSGVRSPLHF. The CDR3, as DNA: TGTGCCAGCAGTGCCATGAGCGGGGTACGCTCACCCCTCCACTTT.

The genes are TRBV7-2 and TRBJ2-3; TRBD2 matches at 13 bases. V lost 6 bases to trimming and J lost 4 bases; unmatched junction nucleotides: 7. Germline V gene lookup returns CDR1 SGHTA and CDR2 FQGNSA. CDR3 length: 16 amino acids. The CDR3 spells CASSFTSGGASDTQYF. The CDR3 DNA follows: TGTGCCAGCAGTTTTACTAGCGGGGGGGCCTCAGATACGCAGTATTTT.

This rearrangement joins TRBV2 to TRBJ2-3; D is possibly TRBD1 (6 bases). CDR1 and CDR2 from the germline V gene are SNHLY and FYNNEI. This CDR3 has 12 amino acids. V lost 11 bases, J lost 2 bases, and 11 bases lay in between. The CDR3 region has the DNA TGTGCCCGTCGGGACAACACAGATACGCAGTATTTT. This sequence encodes CARRDNTDTQYF.

This sequence joins TRBV19 and TRBJ2-4; D possibly corresponds to TRBD2 (6 bases). The germline V and J ends were trimmed by 1 base and 1 base, with 20 bases remaining between them. There are 19 residues in the CDR3. In germline, CDR1 is LNHDA, CDR2 SQIVND (reference sequence). In nucleotides, the CDR3 is TGTGCCAGTAGTATAGTAGGAGGGTTCGCCGGGGCCGCCAAAAACATTCAGTACTTC. Protein: CASSIVGGFAGAAKNIQYF.

The chain combines TRBV4-1 with TRBJ2-2; the match to TRBD2 covers 8 bases. Germline V CDR1 and CDR2: MGHRA, YSYEKL. This CDR3 is 16 amino acids long. Unmatched junction bases numbered 8, after V lost 1 base and J lost 7 bases. The chain's CDR3 is CASSQVSGGSGGELFF. In nucleotides, the CDR3 is TGCGCCAGCAGCCAAGTCAGCGGGGGCAGCGGCGGGGAGCTGTTTTTT.

The chain combines TRBV7-2 with TRBJ1-3, with a possible D match to TRBD1 (5 bases). The CDR3 covers 17 residues. V lost 0 bases and J lost 3, with 15 bases in between. Looked up from germline, CDR1 is SGHTA and CDR2 is FQGNSA. The CDR3 here is CASSLAPVAGVGNTIYF. CDR3 bases: TGTGCCAGCAGCTTAGCCCCGGTCGCGGGGGTTGGAAACACCATATATTTT.

This clone was counted only a few times. The rearrangement joins TRBV5-3 to TRBJ2-5; D not resolved. TRBV5-3 is an ORF; its function is uncertain. The CDR3 spans 14 residues. Trimming took 0 bases from V and 5 from J, leaving 11 bases between them. The CDR3 region is CARSLARAWETQYF. In DNA form, the CDR3 reads TGTGCCAGAAGCTTGGCTCGAGCATGGGAGACCCAGTACTTC.

The V call is TRBV7-1, the J call TRBJ1-1; possibly TRBD1 for D (6 bases). TRBV7-1 is marked as an open reading frame, function uncertain. V dropped 4 bases and J dropped 7 bases, with 10 bases sitting between them. The CDR3 contains 12 residues. CDR3 in amino acids: CASSLADSEAFF. CDR3 coding DNA: TGTGCCAGCAGCTTGGCGGACAGTGAAGCTTTCTTT.

The gene calls are TRBV6-5 and TRBJ2-2; TRBD1 agrees at 7 bases. CDR3 length: 16 amino acids. CDR1 and CDR2 (germline): MNHEY, SVGAGI. Germline trimming cut 8 bases from V and 7 bases from J; bases unmatched to any gene: 16. DNA of the CDR3: TGTGCCAGCCGTTCTCCCCAGTTAGGGGGCGACGGGGAGCTGTTTTTT. This codes for CASRSPQLGGDGELFF.

The chain links TRBV7-2 to TRBJ2-7; 7 nucleotides match TRBD1. Germline lookup yields CDR1 SGHTA and CDR2 FQGNSA. This CDR3 has 15 amino acids. Germline trimming cut 6 bases from V and 2 bases from J; bases unmatched to any gene: 10. The CDR3 DNA reads as TGTGCCAGCAGTTTAACAGGGGCGGTAACCTACGAGCAGTACTTC. Translation: CASSLTGAVTYEQYF. Using reference TRBV7-2 and TRBJ2-7 for the parts outside the CDR3, the full variable domain is GAGVSQSPSNKVTEKGKDVELRCDPISGHTALYWYRQSLGQGLEFLIYFQGNSAPDKSGLPSDRFSAERTGGSVSTLTIQRTQQEDSAVYLCASSLTGAVTYEQYFGPGTRLTVT.

The chain uses TRBV19 and TRBJ2-7, with 7 bases identical to TRBD1. The V and J ends lost 4 bases and 4 bases, in that order; junction bases with no gene match: 7. CDR1 and CDR2 (germline): LNHDA, SQIVND (reference sequence). The CDR3 sequence is 14 residues long. CDR3 coding DNA: TGTGCCAGTAGTACCACCGGGACAGTTTACGAGCAGTACTTC. As protein: CASSTTGTVYEQYF.

The rearrangement joins TRBV7-9 to TRBJ1-3; tentatively, D is TRBD1 (6 bases). Deletions cut 4 bases from V and 1 base from J, with 14 bases between. The CDR3 sequence is 16 residues long. In germline, CDR1 is SEHNR, CDR2 FQNEAQ (reference sequence). CDR3 protein: CASSSLQGASGNTIYF. The DNA of the CDR3 is TGTGCCAGCAGCTCATTACAGGGTGCTTCTGGAAACACCATATATTTT. The whole variable domain, remainder taken from reference TRBV7-9 and TRBJ1-3, is DTGVSQNPRHKITKRGQNVTFRCDPISEHNRLYWYRQTLGQGPEFLTYFQNEAQLEKSRLLSDRFSAERPKGSFSTLEIQRTEQGDSAMYLCASSSLQGASGNTIYFGEGSWLTVV.

The chain has TRBV6-5 and TRBJ2-1, with 7 bases aligning to TRBD2. Germline CDR1 and CDR2: MNHEY and SVGAGI. Trimming took 2 bases from V and 5 from J; bases not matched to a gene: 3. The CDR3 is 14 residues long. CDR3 region: CASSYPGTNNEQFF. Written as DNA, the CDR3 is TGTGCCAGCAGTTACCCCGGGACTAACAATGAGCAGTTCTTC.

The chain uses TRBV14 and TRBJ2-1; TRBD1 is a possible D gene (5 bases). Germline V gene data show CDR1 as SGHDN and CDR2 as FVKESK. The germline V and J ends were trimmed by 5 bases and 7 bases, with 12 bases remaining between them. There are 13 residues in the CDR3. Written as DNA, the CDR3 is TGTGCCAGCAGCTGGGCCCCAGGGAATGAGCAGTTCTTC. It encodes CASSWAPGNEQFF. Using reference TRBV14 and TRBJ2-1 for the parts outside the CDR3, the full variable domain is EAGVTQFPSHSVIEKGQTVTLRCDPISGHDNLYWYRRVMGKEIKFLLHFVKESKQDESGMPNNRFLAERTGGTYSTLKVQPAELEDSGVYFCASSWAPGNEQFFGPGTRLTVL.

This clone was detected only a few times. The genes are TRBV5-4 and TRBJ1-2; the D is unclear. Trimming pared 2 bases from V and 5 bases from J, leaving 13 bases between. The CDR3 is 14 residues long. The germline V gene encodes CDR1 SGHNT and CDR2 YYREEE (reference sequence). CDR3 region: CASSFNGNSYGYTF. The CDR3 bases are TGTGCCAGCAGCTTCAATGGTAACAGTTATGGCTACACCTTC.

This clone was detected once. The chain combines TRBV18 with TRBJ2-7; D gene uncertain. V gave up 3 bases and J gave up 2 bases, with 8 bases separating them. Germline V gene data show CDR1 as KGHSH and CDR2 as LQKENI. This CDR3 has 13 residues. The CDR3 DNA reads as TGTGCCAGCTCACCGACTGAACCCTACGAGCAGTACTTC. Its translation is CASSPTEPYEQYF.

The chain uses TRBV2 and TRBJ2-7; D is unclear. Trimming shortened V by 5 bases and J by 7 bases, and 9 bases separated the two germline ends. The CDR3 consists of 11 residues. Germline V gene sequence: CDR1 SNHLY, CDR2 FYNNEI. CDR3 loop: CASSQVIEQYF. The CDR3 DNA follows: TGTGCCAGCAGTCAGGTAATTGAGCAGTACTTC. Full variable domain (outside the CDR3, taken from reference TRBV2 and TRBJ2-7): EPEVTQTPSHQVTQMGQEVILRCVPISNHLYFYWYRQILGQKVEFLVSFYNNEISEKSEIFDDQFSVERPDGSNFTLKIRSTKLEDSAMYFCASSQVIEQYFGPGTRLTVT.

The V call is TRBV6-5, the J call TRBJ1-3; D might be TRBD1 (6 bases). With 3 bases removed from V and 4 bases from J, the gap between germline ends came to 16 bases. CDR1 and CDR2 from the germline V gene are MNHEY and SVGAGI. The CDR3 loop spans 16 amino acids. The CDR3 nucleotides are TGTGCCAGCAGTTATGTGCAGGGGTTGTCAGGAAACACCATATATTTT. Its protein product is CASSYVQGLSGNTIYF.

The chain recombines TRBV9 with TRBJ1-5, with 9 nucleotides matching TRBD1. This CDR3 contains 15 residues. V lost 4 bases, J lost 4 bases, and 6 bases stayed unmatched. CDR1 and CDR2 from the germline V gene are SGDLS and YYNGEE. CDR3 sequence: CASSPGQGRNQPQHF. The CDR3 DNA reads as TGTGCCAGCAGCCCTGGACAGGGGAGGAATCAGCCCCAGCATTTT.

The chain combines TRBV7-2 with TRBJ1-4; D remains ambiguous. The CDR3 sequence is 15 residues long. V was cut by 6 bases and J by 0 bases, with 11 bases left in between. Germline V gene sequence: CDR1 SGHTA, CDR2 FQGNSA. For the CDR3, the DNA is TGTGCCAGCAGGCTGACACATACAACTAATGAAAAACTGTTTTTT. Translating it yields CASRLTHTTNEKLFF.

The chain couples TRBV19 to TRBJ2-3; a possible D gene is TRBD2 (7 bases). Germline V gene lookup returns CDR1 LNHDA and CDR2 SQIVND (reference sequence). CDR3 length: 15 amino acids. V lost 6 bases, J lost 3 bases, and 16 bases lay in between. CDR3 bases: TGTGCCAGTAGCCCTTTTGGGGGGGCAACAGATACGCAGTATTTT. Translation: CASSPFGGATDTQYF.